The entry below gives a single T cell receptor beta chain sequence along with its context. Its antigen is undetermined. These data belong to a study of immune evolution from preneoplasia to lung adenocarcinoma. Study-wide results and caveats: Normal lung had highest clonality; later lesions appeared denser, more diverse.

H&E slides confirmed each diagnosis, reviewed by two pathologists independently. Macro-dissection enriched premalignant or tumor cells before nucleic acid extraction. Profiled with immunoSEQ multiplex PCR; TCRdb holds only in-frame clones, not every one. Altogether tens of thousands of clones are present, 74% being singletons, with the ten largest covering about 6%. Germline V gene sequence: CDR1 LNHDA, CDR2 SQIVND (reference sequence). With 1 base removed from V and 1 base from J, the gap between germline ends came to 23 bases. The CDR3 covers 20 residues. The rearrangement uses TRBV19 and TRBJ2-4; D may correspond to TRBD1 or TRBD2 (5 bases each). Input material: FFPE invasive lung adenocarcinoma tissue. This receptor was identified in a person in their sixties or seventies with lung adenocarcinoma. CDR3 nucleotide sequence: TGTGCCAGTAGTATAGGAGGTGGGGGTTCCCTCTTGGGGGCCAAAAACATTCAGTACTTC. Its translation: CASSIGGGGSLLGAKNIQYF.